This T cell receptor beta chain was profiled in a study of cytomegalovirus exposure and HLA in healthy donors. Notes on the study in general: The dataset shows that most TCR sequences were rare, while some public TCRs occurred in many donors.

PCR employed 60 Vbeta and 13 Jbeta primers. The repertoire was sequenced with immunoSEQ multiplex PCR; TCRdb's copy has only in-frame clones and lacks some. Of roughly 150,000 clones listed, 76% are singletons. This clone has just a few counts. Its antigen is still unknown. The sample comprised PBMCs. This TCR came from a woman between 40 and 55 years old in good health and CMV-seronegative.

The CDR3 protein is CASSPSGGGSYEQYF. In nucleotides, the CDR3 is TGTGCCAGCAGCCCATCAGGGGGCGGTTCCTACGAGCAGTACTTC. The gene calls are TRBV11-2 and TRBJ2-7; 8 bases agree with TRBD1. J lost 1 base, V lost 5 bases, and 7 bases had no gene match. Germline V gene data show CDR1 as SGHAT and CDR2 as FQNNGV. This CDR3 contains 15 residues.